Presented here are 6 T cell receptor beta chains from one specimen sequenced in a study of blood T cell repertoires in COVID-19. The table came from immunoSEQ multiplex PCR; TCRdb's copy has only in-frame clones and leaves some out. The data contain 490,000 or so clones, roughly nine tenths of them singletons. Sequencing input: PBMCs or T cells enriched from blood (not recorded which). These receptors were collected from an older woman who had recovered from COVID-19.

The genes are TRBV24-1 and TRBJ2-2, with TRBD1 matching over 8 bases. The CDR3 extends over 15 amino acids. Germline CDR1 is KGHDR and CDR2 is SFDVKD. V lost 5 bases, J lost 5 bases, and 6 bases stayed unmatched. CDR3 sequence (DNA): TGTGCCACCAGTGGTAGGACAGGGCTGACCGGGGAGCTGTTTTTT. It specifies CATSGRTGLTGELFF.

CDR3 protein: CASFSGGFEQFF. The CDR3 region has the DNA TGTGCCAGCTTCTCAGGGGGCTTTGAGCAGTTCTTC. This chain connects TRBV6-5 to TRBJ2-1; 8 bases are shared with TRBD1. The germline CDR1 and CDR2 sequences are MNHEY and SVGAGI. With V trimmed by 8 bases and J by 9 bases, 6 bases remained unmatched. This CDR3 has 12 residues.

The chain recombines TRBV9 with TRBJ2-1, with 14 bases matching TRBD2. V shed 3 bases and J 0 bases; nucleotides not matched to a gene: 5. The CDR3 extends over 18 amino acids. The germline CDR1 and CDR2 sequences are SGDLS and YYNGEE. CDR3 in amino acids: CASSGTSGGFSSYNEQFF. Here the CDR3 DNA reads TGTGCCAGCAGCGGGACTAGCGGGGGGTTCAGCTCCTACAATGAGCAGTTCTTC.

The chain links TRBV28 to TRBJ1-1; D gene ambiguous. Trimming shortened V by 1 base and J by 4 bases, and 10 bases separated the two germline ends. This CDR3 has 14 residues. Germline assignment: CDR1 MDHEN and CDR2 SYDVKM. In nucleotides, the CDR3 is TGTGCCAGCAGTTTATCCTCGCGCGCCACTGAAGCTTTCTTT. Protein: CASSLSSRATEAFF.

The DNA of the CDR3 is TGTGCCAGCAGCCCCCAGGGGGGCTTCCGTTTTAGCACAGATACGCAGTATTTT. Translation gives CASSPQGGFRFSTDTQYF. The chain carries TRBV14 and TRBJ2-3, with D perhaps matching TRBD1 (7 bases). V shed 4 bases and J shed 0 bases, with 20 bases lying between them. The germline gives CDR1 SGHDN, CDR2 FVKESK. The CDR3 is 18 residues long.

V is TRBV19 and J is TRBJ1-2; 8 bases are shared with TRBD1. CDR1 and CDR2 from the germline V gene are LNHDA and SQIVND (reference sequence). The CDR3 length is 15 residues. Germline trimming cut 5 bases from V and 5 bases from J; bases unmatched to any gene: 10. In DNA form, the CDR3 reads TGTGCCAGTAGTCTGGACAGGGTAGGGCTTTATGGCTACACCTTC. This sequence encodes CASSLDRVGLYGYTF.